These 15 T cell receptor beta chains were all obtained from the same sample, sequenced in a study of cytomegalovirus exposure and HLA in healthy donors. The PCR contained 60 Vbeta and 13 Jbeta primers. Using immunoSEQ multiplex PCR, the repertoire was profiled, and TCRdb retains in-frame clones only, with some absent. The sample comprises 270,000 or so clones, about 93% of which are singletons, and roughly 1.5% rests with the top ten. The sequencing input was PBMCs. These receptors came from a girl aged 2-10 years in good health and CMV-seronegative.

This CDR3 reads CASSLTRGGSGNTIYF. CDR3 nucleotide sequence: TGTGCCAGCAGTTTAACCCGGGGAGGTTCTGGAAACACCATATATTTT. This chain links TRBV6-6 with TRBJ1-3; D gene unclear. CDR3 length: 16 amino acids. Germline CDR1 reads MNHNY; CDR2 reads SVGAGI (reference sequence). Trimming removed 4 bases from V and 1 base from J, with 14 bases in between.

A note on this clone: Other DNA sequences within the sample encode an identical CDR3. J is TRBJ2-3 and V is TRBV5-1; 9 bases are shared with TRBD2. V trimming: 2 bases; J trimming: 2 bases; junction bases outside the gene matches: 3. This CDR3 has 15 amino acids. CDR1 and CDR2 (germline): SGHRS, YFSETQ. The CDR3 DNA reads as TGCGCCAGCAGCTTAACTAGCGGGTACACAGATACGCAGTATTTT. Amino acids: CASSLTSGYTDTQYF.

This chain uses TRBV5-6 with TRBJ1-2, with D tentatively TRBD1 (5 bases). Trimming removed 4 bases at V and 12 bases at J, with 25 bases between. Germline values: CDR1 SGHDT, CDR2 YYEEEE. This CDR3 is 15 amino acids long. CDR3 DNA sequence: TGTGCCAGCAGCCTGGGGGGTACAGGCCGAGAAGGGAACACCTTC. It translates to CASSLGGTGREGNTF.

The chain recombines TRBV23-1 with TRBJ2-5, with 9 nucleotides matching TRBD1. TRBV23-1 is designated an ORF whose function remains uncertain. With 4 bases clipped from V and 2 bases from J, the junction kept 8 bases outside the gene matches. This CDR3 is 16 amino acids long. The CDR3 region has the DNA TGCGCCAGCAGTCGCCCCGGGACAGGGCGGCAAGAGACCCAGTACTTC. Translated, it gives CASSRPGTGRQETQYF.

This chain links TRBV9 with TRBJ2-3, with 12 bases that match TRBD2. This CDR3 is 16 amino acids long. V shed 4 bases, J shed 2 bases, and the junction held 5 bases outside the gene matches. Germline CDR1 reads SGDLS; CDR2 reads YYNGEE. CDR3 residues: CASSSRLAGDTDTQYF. The CDR3 bases are TGTGCCAGCAGCTCCCGACTAGCGGGGGACACAGATACGCAGTATTTT.

V gene TRBV29-1 combines with J gene TRBJ2-7, with 7 bases lining up with TRBD2. CDR3 length: 14 amino acids. J was trimmed by 6 bases and V by 1 base; bases with no gene match: 9. Germline CDR1 and CDR2: SQVTM and ANQGSEA. CDR3: CSVEGWAGEGEQYF. CDR3 DNA sequence: TGCAGCGTTGAAGGCTGGGCGGGAGAGGGCGAGCAGTACTTC.

The V gene is TRBV27, the J gene TRBJ2-7; D is perhaps TRBD1 (5 bases). V dropped 6 bases and J dropped 1 base, with 19 bases sitting between them. Per the germline V gene, CDR1 is MNHEY and CDR2 is SMNVEV (reference sequence). The CDR3 is 16 residues long. The DNA for the CDR3 is TGTGCCAGCAGCTACCAGACAGCGCCCCTTTCCTACGAGCAGTACTTC. It translates to CASSYQTAPLSYEQYF.

V usage is TRBV19 and J usage is TRBJ1-1; 8 nucleotides line up with TRBD1. The CDR3 totals 16 residues. J gave up 0 bases and V 8 bases, and 11 bases lay outside the gene matches. CDR1 and CDR2 (germline): LNHDA, SQIVND (reference sequence). Here the CDR3 reads CASLDRERGLNTEAFF. As DNA, the CDR3 is TGTGCCAGTTTGGACAGGGAAAGGGGTTTGAACACTGAAGCTTTCTTT.

The chain combines TRBV30 with TRBJ2-5; TRBD2 matches at 13 bases. The V gene end was trimmed by 2 bases and the J gene end by 2 bases; junction bases not matched to a gene: 5. CDR3 length equals 16 residues. Germline values: CDR1 GTSNPN, CDR2 SVGIG (reference sequence). The CDR3 DNA reads as TGTGCCTGGAGTAGGGGACTAGCGGGGAGACAAGAGACCCAGTACTTC. This gives the protein CAWSRGLAGRQETQYF.

The chain joins TRBV19 to TRBJ1-1; D not resolved. The CDR3 covers 10 residues. CDR1 LNHDA and CDR2 SQIVND come from the germline V gene (reference sequence). V shed 7 bases and J shed 9 bases, with 9 bases lying between them. The CDR3 spells CASIAGKAFF. As DNA, the CDR3 is TGTGCCAGTATTGCGGGGAAAGCTTTCTTT.

This chain joins TRBV4-2 and TRBJ2-7; 10 bases map to TRBD1. V dropped 1 base and J dropped 7; count of bases not matched to a gene: 10. The CDR3 runs 16 residues. Germline V gene data show CDR1 as LGHNA and CDR2 as YNFKEQ. CDR3 sequence reads: CASSQGPGTGVFEQYF. The DNA of the CDR3 is TGTGCCAGCAGCCAAGGCCCAGGGACAGGGGTATTTGAGCAGTACTTC.

This chain connects TRBV6-4 to TRBJ2-1; 10 nucleotides line up with TRBD1. V lost 6 bases and J lost 5; bases outside the gene matches: 7. The CDR3 is 15 amino acids. Looked up from germline, CDR1 is MRHNA and CDR2 is SNTAGT. In DNA form, the CDR3 reads TGTGCCAGCAGCCCGGACAGGGGGGGAAACAATGAGCAGTTCTTC. Residues: CASSPDRGGNNEQFF.

The chain carries TRBV4-2 and TRBJ2-1; TRBD2 matches 9 bases. V was pared by 0 bases and J by 7 bases, with 7 bases of the junction left unmatched. The CDR3 is made up of 16 amino acids. Germline values: CDR1 LGHNA, CDR2 YNFKEQ. CDR3 loop: CASSQEGGRAGNEQFF. The CDR3 nucleotides read TGTGCCAGCAGCCAAGAGGGCGGGAGGGCCGGGAATGAGCAGTTCTTC.

This chain joins TRBV5-8 and TRBJ1-1; the match to TRBD1 covers 8 bases. Germline assignment: CDR1 SGHTS and CDR2 YDEGEE. Trimming took 2 bases from V and 2 from J; bases not matched to a gene: 5. The CDR3 runs to 15 residues. As DNA, the CDR3 is TGTGCCAGCAGCTTAGGGACAGGACCAAACACTGAAGCTTTCTTT. Translating gives CASSLGTGPNTEAFF.

As DNA, the CDR3 is TGTGCCAGCAGCAGGGGACAGGGGGCCTACGAGCAGTACTTC. It codes for CASSRGQGAYEQYF. J is TRBJ2-7 and V is TRBV7-8; 11 positions agree with TRBD1. Germline V gives CDR1 SGHVS, CDR2 FQNEAQ. The CDR3 consists of 14 residues. J was trimmed by 2 bases and V by 5 bases; bases with no gene match: 2.